These T cell receptor beta chains were read from a single sample in a study of cytomegalovirus exposure and HLA in healthy donors. Sequenced by immunoSEQ multiplex PCR; TCRdb stores in-frame clones only, minus some. The sample has some 150,000 clones, around nine tenths seen once. The sample was PBMCs. The receptors come from a woman under 40 in good health and CMV-seronegative. Each CDR3 is given with its conserved first and last residue. The D gene is left open where the match is weak. Part of the rows lack a size; the others show once, few, many or a class for expanded clones.

v_gene	d_gene	j_gene	abundance	CDR3nt	CDR3aa
TRBV6-5	-	TRBJ1-1	-	TGTGCCAGCAGTTACTCAGACAGGAGCACTGAAGCTTTCTTT	CASSYSDRSTEAFF
TRBV6-5	-	TRBJ2-1	-	TGTGCCAGCCGGGACTTGGCCTCAAATGAGCAGTTCTTC	CASRDLASNEQFF
TRBV9	TRBD2	TRBJ2-1	-	TGTGCCAGCAGCGTAGGTCTAGCGGGAGCCTACAATGAGCAGTTCTTC	CASSVGLAGAYNEQFF
TRBV9	-	TRBJ1-5	-	TGTGCCAGCAGCGTAGCAGGACAAAGCAATCAGCCCCAGCATTTT	CASSVAGQSNQPQHF
TRBV28	-	TRBJ1-2	-	TGTGCCAGCAGTTTAGGTTCAGGTTATAACTATGGCTACACCTTC	CASSLGSGYNYGYTF
TRBV2	TRBD1	TRBJ2-5	-	TGTGCCAGCAGTACGGACAGGGGGGAGACCCAGTACTTC	CASSTDRGETQYF
TRBV2	TRBD1	TRBJ1-1	-	TGTGCCAGCAGTGAAAGGGCGGACAGGGAGAACACTGAAGCTTTCTTT	CASSERADRENTEAFF
TRBV18	-	TRBJ1-1	few	TGTGCCAGCTCCCCCCCGGCAGGGCAGGGTCACACTGAAGCTTTCTTT	CASSPPAGQGHTEAFF
TRBV30	TRBD1	TRBJ2-3	-	TGTGCCTGGTCACAGGGGGCGATTACAGATACGCAGTATTTT	CAWSQGAITDTQYF
TRBV4-1	-	TRBJ1-1	few	TGCGCCAGCAGCGTTGCAGGGATGAGGAACACTGAAGCTTTCTTT	CASSVAGMRNTEAFF
TRBV28	TRBD1	TRBJ1-4	-	TGTGCCAGCAGTTTCCTCAGGGGGCGAATGGTAGAACTGTTTTTT	CASSFLRGRMVELFF
TRBV30	-	TRBJ1-5	-	TGTGCCTGGAGCGGAGGAACCCTTTATAGCAATCAGCCCCAGCATTTT	CAWSGGTLYSNQPQHF
TRBV6-5	-	TRBJ1-3	few	TGTGCCAGCAGTTACGGGGCCGCTACAGGAAACACCATATATTTT	CASSYGAATGNTIYF
TRBV19	-	TRBJ2-1	once	TGTGCCAGTAACCCCCTCGGAGGTAGGGTATACAATGAGCAGTTCTTC	CASNPLGGRVYNEQFF
TRBV30	TRBD1	TRBJ1-5	-	TGTGCCTGGAGTGTATCCAGGGACAGTAGCAATCAGCCCCAGCATTTT	CAWSVSRDSSNQPQHF
TRBV6-6	TRBD1	TRBJ2-2	-	TGTGCCAGCAGCTGGACAGGGGGCGCCGGCACCGGGGAGCTGTTTTTT	CASSWTGGAGTGELFF
TRBV7-2	TRBD2	TRBJ2-7	-	TGTGCCAGCAGGGGGGGGTCCTCCTACGAGCAGTACTTC	CASRGGSSYEQYF
TRBV7-9	-	TRBJ1-1	-	TGTGCCAGCAACATAAGGGGTACTGACACTGAAGCTTTCTTT	CASNIRGTDTEAFF
TRBV5-4	-	TRBJ2-5	-	TGTGCCAGCAGCTTGGCCGGGTTACAAGAGACCCAGTACTTC	CASSLAGLQETQYF
TRBV7-2	-	TRBJ2-3	-	TGTGCCAGCAGCAGCCCTGTAAATACGCAGTATTTT	CASSSPVNTQYF
TRBV28	-	TRBJ1-2	once	TGTGCCACAGAGACCTGGGCCTATGGCTACACCTTC	CATETWAYGYTF
TRBV7-3	-	TRBJ1-1	-	TGTGCCAGCAGTCAAGGGAGAAACACTGAAGCTTTCTTT	CASSQGRNTEAFF
TRBV6-1	TRBD2	TRBJ2-3	-	TGTGCCAGCAGTCCGATGAGCGGGGGCACAGATACGCAGTATTTT	CASSPMSGGTDTQYF
TRBV4-1	-	TRBJ2-1	-	TGCGCCAGCAGCCACTTAAACCTCCCGGGCCCCAGGGCCGATGAGCAGTTCTTC	CASSHLNLPGPRADEQFF
TRBV5-1	TRBD2	TRBJ2-1	-	TGCGCCAGCAGCCCCCAGGGACTAGCGGGAAACAATGAGCAGTTCTTC	CASSPQGLAGNNEQFF
TRBV6-5	-	TRBJ1-2	-	TGTGCCAGCAGTTTAACACAGACCTATGGCTACACCTTC	CASSLTQTYGYTF
TRBV18	TRBD1	TRBJ2-7	-	TGTGCCAGCTCACCTAGTTATACAGGGGGCGGATACGAGCAGTACTTC	CASSPSYTGGGYEQYF
TRBV30	-	TRBJ2-2	once	TGTGCCTGGGGCGGGACGGAGAACACCGGGGAGCTGTTTTTT	CAWGGTENTGELFF
TRBV6-1	TRBD2	TRBJ2-3	few	TGTGCCAGCAGTGTACAAGCGGGGAGGGGTCCAGATACGCAGTATTTT	CASSVQAGRGPDTQYF
TRBV9	TRBD1	TRBJ1-6	-	TGTGCCAGCAGCGTAGGGGGGAGACAGGGAGGCTCACCCCTCCACTTT	CASSVGGRQGGSPLHF
TRBV14	TRBD2	TRBJ2-5	-	TGTGCCAGCAGCCAAGCCGGGACTAGCGGGAGTGAGACCCAGTACTTC	CASSQAGTSGSETQYF
TRBV28	TRBD2	TRBJ2-1	-	TGTGTCGCAACTAGCGGGGGGGCCGCTTCCTACAATGAGCAGTTCTTC	CVATSGGAASYNEQFF
TRBV30	-	TRBJ2-5	-	TGTGCCTGGAGTGTTTCGTACCAAGAGACCCAGTACTTC	CAWSVSYQETQYF